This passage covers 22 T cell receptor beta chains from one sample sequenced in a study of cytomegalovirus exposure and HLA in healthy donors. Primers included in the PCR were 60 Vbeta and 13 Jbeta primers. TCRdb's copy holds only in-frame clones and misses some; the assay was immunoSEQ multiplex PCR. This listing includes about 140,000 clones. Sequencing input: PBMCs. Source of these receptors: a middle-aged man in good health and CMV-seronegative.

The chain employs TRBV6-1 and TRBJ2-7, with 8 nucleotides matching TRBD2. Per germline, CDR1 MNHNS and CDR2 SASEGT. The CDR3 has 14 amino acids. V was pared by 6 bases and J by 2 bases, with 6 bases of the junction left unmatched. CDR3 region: CASRWVAGTYEQYF. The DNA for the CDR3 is TGTGCCAGCAGGTGGGTAGCGGGAACCTACGAGCAGTACTTC.

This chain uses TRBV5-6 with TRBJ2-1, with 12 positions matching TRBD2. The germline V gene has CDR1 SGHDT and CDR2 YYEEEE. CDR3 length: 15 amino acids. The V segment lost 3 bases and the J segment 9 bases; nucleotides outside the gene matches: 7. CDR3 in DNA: TGTGCCAGCAGCTGGCCGGGACTAGCGGGCGGTGAGCAGTTCTTC. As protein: CASSWPGLAGGEQFF.

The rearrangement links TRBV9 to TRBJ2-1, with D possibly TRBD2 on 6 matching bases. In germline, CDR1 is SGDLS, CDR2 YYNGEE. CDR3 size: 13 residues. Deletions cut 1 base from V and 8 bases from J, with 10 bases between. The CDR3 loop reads CASSVTSGHEQFF. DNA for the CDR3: TGTGCCAGCAGCGTAACCAGCGGGCATGAGCAGTTCTTC.

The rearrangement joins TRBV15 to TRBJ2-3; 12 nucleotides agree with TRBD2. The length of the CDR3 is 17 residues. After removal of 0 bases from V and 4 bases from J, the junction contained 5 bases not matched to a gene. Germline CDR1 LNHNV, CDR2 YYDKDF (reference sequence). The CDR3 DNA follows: TGTGCCACCAGCAGAGATCTCCCTAGCGGGGGGGCAGATACGCAGTATTTT. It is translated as CATSRDLPSGGADTQYF.

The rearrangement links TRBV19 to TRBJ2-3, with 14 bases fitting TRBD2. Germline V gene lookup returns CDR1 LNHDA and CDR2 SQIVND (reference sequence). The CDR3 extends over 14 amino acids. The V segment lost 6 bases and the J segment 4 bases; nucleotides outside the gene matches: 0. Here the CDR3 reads CASRGLAGADTQYF. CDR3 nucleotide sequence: TGTGCCAGTAGGGGACTAGCGGGGGCAGATACGCAGTATTTT.

As DNA, the CDR3 is TGTGCCAGCAGATCCGGGACAGGCTATGGCTACACCTTC. Its protein product is CASRSGTGYGYTF. The chain carries TRBV27 and TRBJ1-2; 8 bases are shared with TRBD1. J was trimmed by 4 bases and V by 6 bases; bases with no gene match: 4. The CDR3 length is 13 residues. CDR1 is MNHEY, CDR2 SMNVEV, per germline (reference sequence).

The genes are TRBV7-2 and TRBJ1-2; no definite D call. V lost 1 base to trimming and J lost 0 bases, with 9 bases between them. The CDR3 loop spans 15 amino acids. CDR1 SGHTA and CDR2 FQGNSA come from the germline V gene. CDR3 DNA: TGTGCCAGCAGCTTAGTGGGCAGTACTAACTATGGCTACACCTTC. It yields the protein CASSLVGSTNYGYTF.

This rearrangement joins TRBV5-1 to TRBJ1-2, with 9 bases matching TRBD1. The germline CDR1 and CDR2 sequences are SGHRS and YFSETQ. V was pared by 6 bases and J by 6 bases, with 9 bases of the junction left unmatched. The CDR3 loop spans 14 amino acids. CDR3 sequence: CASKTGTGPHGYTF. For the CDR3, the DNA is TGCGCCAGCAAGACCGGGACAGGGCCTCATGGCTACACCTTC.

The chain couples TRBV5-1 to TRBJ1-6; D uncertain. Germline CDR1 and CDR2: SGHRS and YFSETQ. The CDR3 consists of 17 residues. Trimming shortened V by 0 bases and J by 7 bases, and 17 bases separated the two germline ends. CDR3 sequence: CASSLAGGIGPNSPLHF. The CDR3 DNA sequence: TGCGCCAGCAGCTTGGCAGGAGGTATCGGCCCGAATTCACCCCTCCACTTT.

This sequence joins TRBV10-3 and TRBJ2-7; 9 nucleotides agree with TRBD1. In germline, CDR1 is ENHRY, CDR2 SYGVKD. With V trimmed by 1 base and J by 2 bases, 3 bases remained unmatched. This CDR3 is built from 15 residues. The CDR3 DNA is TGTGCCATCAGTGAGTTCGGGACAGGGCCCTACGAGCAGTACTTC. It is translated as CAISEFGTGPYEQYF.

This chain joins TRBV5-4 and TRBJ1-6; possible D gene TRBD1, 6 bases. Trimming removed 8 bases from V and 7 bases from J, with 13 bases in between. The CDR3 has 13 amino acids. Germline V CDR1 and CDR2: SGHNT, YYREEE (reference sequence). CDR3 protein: CARPGQRNSPLHF. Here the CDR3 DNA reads TGTGCCAGACCGGGACAACGGAATTCACCCCTCCACTTT.

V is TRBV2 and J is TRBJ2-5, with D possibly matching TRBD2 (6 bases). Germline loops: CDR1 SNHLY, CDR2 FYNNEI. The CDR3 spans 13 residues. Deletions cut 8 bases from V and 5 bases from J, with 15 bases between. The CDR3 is CASGREERETQYF. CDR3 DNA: TGTGCCAGCGGAAGGGAGGAACGGGAGACCCAGTACTTC. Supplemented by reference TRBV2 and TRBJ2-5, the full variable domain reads EPEVTQTPSHQVTQMGQEVILRCVPISNHLYFYWYRQILGQKVEFLVSFYNNEISEKSEIFDDQFSVERPDGSNFTLKIRSTKLEDSAMYFCASGREERETQYFGPGTRLLVL.

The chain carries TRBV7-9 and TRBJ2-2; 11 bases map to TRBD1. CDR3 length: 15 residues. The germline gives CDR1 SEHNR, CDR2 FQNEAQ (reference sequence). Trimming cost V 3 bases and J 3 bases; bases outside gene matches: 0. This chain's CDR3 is CASSLGQGDTGELFF. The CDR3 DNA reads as TGTGCCAGCAGCTTGGGACAGGGGGACACCGGGGAGCTGTTTTTT. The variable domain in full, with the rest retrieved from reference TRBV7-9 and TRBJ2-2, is DTGVSQNPRHKITKRGQNVTFRCDPISEHNRLYWYRQTLGQGPEFLTYFQNEAQLEKSRLLSDRFSAERPKGSFSTLEIQRTEQGDSAMYLCASSLGQGDTGELFFGEGSRLTVL.

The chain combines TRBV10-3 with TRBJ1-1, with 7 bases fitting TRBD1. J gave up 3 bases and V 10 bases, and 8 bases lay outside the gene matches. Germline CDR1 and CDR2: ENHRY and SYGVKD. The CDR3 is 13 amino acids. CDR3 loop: CATRAGGYTEAFF. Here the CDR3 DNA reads TGTGCCACTCGAGCAGGGGGGTACACTGAAGCTTTCTTT.

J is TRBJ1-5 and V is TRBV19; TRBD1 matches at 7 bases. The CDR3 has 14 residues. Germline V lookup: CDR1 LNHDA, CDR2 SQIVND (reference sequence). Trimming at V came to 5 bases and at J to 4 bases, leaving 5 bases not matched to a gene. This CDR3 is CASSLTGFNQPQHF. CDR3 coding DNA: TGTGCCAGTAGTTTGACAGGGTTTAATCAGCCCCAGCATTTT.

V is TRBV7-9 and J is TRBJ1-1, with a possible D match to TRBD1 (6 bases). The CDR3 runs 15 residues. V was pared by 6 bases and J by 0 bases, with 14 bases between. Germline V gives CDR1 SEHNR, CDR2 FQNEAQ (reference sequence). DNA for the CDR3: TGTGCCAGCAGGCACCCCGGGACAATGAACACTGAAGCTTTCTTT. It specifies CASRHPGTMNTEAFF.

The CDR3 loop reads CASSISRGASYEQYF. The CDR3 DNA follows: TGTGCCAGTAGTATCAGCAGGGGCGCTAGCTACGAGCAGTACTTC. The V gene is TRBV19, the J gene TRBJ2-7; tentatively, D is TRBD1 (6 bases). The CDR3 consists of 15 residues. Germline V lookup: CDR1 LNHDA, CDR2 SQIVND (reference sequence). V was trimmed by 3 bases and J by 3 bases, leaving 15 bases between them. Full variable domain (remainder filled in from reference TRBV19 and TRBJ2-7): DGGITQSPKYLFRKEGQNVTLSCEQNLNHDAMYWYRQDPGQGLRLIYYSQIVNDFQKGDIAEGYSVSREKKESFPLTVTSAQKNPTAFYLCASSISRGASYEQYFGPGTRLTVT.

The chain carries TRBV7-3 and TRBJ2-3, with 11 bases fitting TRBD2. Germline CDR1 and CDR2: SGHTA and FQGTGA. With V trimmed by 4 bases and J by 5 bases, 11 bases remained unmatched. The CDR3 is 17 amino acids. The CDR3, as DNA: TGTGCCAGCAGCTCCCGCCCTAGCGGGGGGCCGGGAGATACGCAGTATTTT. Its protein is CASSSRPSGGPGDTQYF.

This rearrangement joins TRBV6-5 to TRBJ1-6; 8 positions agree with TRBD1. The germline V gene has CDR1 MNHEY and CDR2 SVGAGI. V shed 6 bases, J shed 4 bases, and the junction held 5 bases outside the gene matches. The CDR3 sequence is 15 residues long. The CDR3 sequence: CASRAGQAYNSPLHF. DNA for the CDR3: TGTGCCAGCAGGGCGGGACAGGCTTATAATTCACCCCTCCACTTT.

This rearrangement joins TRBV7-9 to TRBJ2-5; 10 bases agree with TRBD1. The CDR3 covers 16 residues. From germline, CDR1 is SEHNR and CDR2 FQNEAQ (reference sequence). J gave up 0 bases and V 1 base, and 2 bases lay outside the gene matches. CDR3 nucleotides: TGTGCCAGCAGCTTAGGACAGGGGGCCTACCAAGAGACCCAGTACTTC. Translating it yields CASSLGQGAYQETQYF.

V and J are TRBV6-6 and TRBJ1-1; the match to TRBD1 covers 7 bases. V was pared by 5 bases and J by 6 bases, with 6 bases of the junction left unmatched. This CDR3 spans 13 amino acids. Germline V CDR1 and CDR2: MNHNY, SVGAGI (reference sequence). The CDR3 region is CASSTRQGAEAFF. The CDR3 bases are TGTGCCAGCAGTACCCGACAGGGCGCTGAAGCTTTCTTT.

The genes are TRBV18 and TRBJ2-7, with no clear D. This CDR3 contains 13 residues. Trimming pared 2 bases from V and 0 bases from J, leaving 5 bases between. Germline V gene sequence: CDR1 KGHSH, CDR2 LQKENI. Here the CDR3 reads CASSPGSSYEQYF. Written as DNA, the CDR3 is TGTGCCAGCTCACCAGGCTCCTCCTACGAGCAGTACTTC. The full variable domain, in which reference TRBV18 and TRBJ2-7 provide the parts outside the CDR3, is NAGVMQNPRHLVRRRGQEARLRCSPMKGHSHVYWYRQLPEEGLKFMVYLQKENIIDESGMPKERFSAEFPKEGPSILRIQQVVRGDSAAYFCASSPGSSYEQYFGPGTRLTVT.